This T cell receptor (beta chain) was retrieved from a study of blood T cell repertoires in COVID-19. The overall study: Acute and convalescent COVID-19 samples came from the United States, Italy and Spain.

Grouping used clinical history reported by participants in a survey and questionnaire. V was shortened by 6 bases and J by 5 bases, with 19 bases between the two germline ends. The germline gives CDR1 SEHNR, CDR2 FQNEAQ (reference sequence). The CDR3 is 15 amino acids. Libraries were prepared by immunoSEQ multiplex PCR; TCRdb keeps only in-frame clonotypes and omits some of them. This sample yields over 250,000 clones, of which about 86% are seen a single time; around 4.1% belongs to the top ten. This clonotype originated in a man aged 30 to 39 with acute COVID-19. The sample comprised PBMCs or T cells enriched from blood (not recorded which). The chain joins TRBV7-9 to TRBJ1-2; maybe TRBD1 (6 bases). DNA for the CDR3: TGTGCCAGCAGTTCCGGGAGGGGGGGAGTATATGGCTACACCTTC. Translation: CASSSGRGGVYGYTF.